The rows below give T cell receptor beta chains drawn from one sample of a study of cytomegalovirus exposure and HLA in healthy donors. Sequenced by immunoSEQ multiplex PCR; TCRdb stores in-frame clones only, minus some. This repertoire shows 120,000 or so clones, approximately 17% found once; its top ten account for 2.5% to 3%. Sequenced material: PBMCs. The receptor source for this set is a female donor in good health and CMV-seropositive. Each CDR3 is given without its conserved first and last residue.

ASSFWQGRNIQY | TRBJ2-4 | TRBV5-1
ASSQYRDRVRGYT | TRBJ1-2 | TRBV23-1
ASSLTGSGANVLT | TRBJ2-6 | TRBV19
ASLGSGSNEVYNEQF | TRBJ2-1 | TRBV2
ASSPGQGLGAQY | TRBJ2-5 | TRBV5-1
ASSETGTGSTDTQY | TRBJ2-3 | TRBV19
ASSPLAGTYNEQF | TRBJ2-1 | TRBV18
ATSSPGGYYGYT | TRBJ1-2 | TRBV15
ASSIATSNTGELF | TRBJ2-2 | TRBV2
ASSQGTRQYQETQY | TRBJ2-5 | TRBV19
ASSLLAASYEQY | TRBJ2-7 | TRBV5-1
ASSRGGLVTGANVLT | TRBJ2-6 | TRBV4-1
ASMGGARRETQY | TRBJ2-5 | TRBV28
ASSYDRAYEQY | TRBJ2-7 | TRBV19
ASSYSGTHQPQH | TRBJ1-5 | TRBV7-8
ASSQDLRLTYTQY | TRBJ2-3 | TRBV4-3
ASSLGDRVYEQY | TRBJ2-7 | TRBV28
ASSEGTGYYGYT | TRBJ1-2 | TRBV5-1
ASSRSGAGTIHAGGSPLH | TRBJ1-6 | TRBV5-1
ASSARDRGRGMDTQY | TRBJ2-3 | TRBV2
ASSEYMGSGSLTDTQY | TRBJ2-3 | TRBV25-1
ASSFLGGNEQF | TRBJ2-1 | TRBV5-1
ASSLVGASQY | TRBJ2-5 | TRBV7-9
ASSFQPGGGYNEQF | TRBJ2-1 | TRBV7-2
ASSDIAGGPPDTQY | TRBJ2-3 | TRBV6-6
ASSAQGSETQY | TRBJ2-5 | TRBV5-1